One sample yielded the 3 T cell receptor beta chains listed below, sequenced in a study of vaccination and CD4 T cells after COVID-19. No cognate antigen is known for these TCRs. Cultured CD4+ T cell DNA was sequenced using the Oncomine TCR Beta short-read assay. TCRdb redid the calling of the PCR reads with MiXCR, one entry per CDR3 protein. The sample has approximately 19,000 distinct CDR3 sequences; 45% to 60% are singletons. Treatment denoted: 10-day PBMC culture with coronavirus spike peptide pools or control peptides (ViraFEST assay). The sample was CD4+ T cells from blood, cultured in vitro. These receptors originate from a human donor who had recovered from COVID-19.

V and J are TRBV7-9 and TRBJ2-5; D may be TRBD2 (6 bases). The CDR3 runs 14 residues. CDR1 and CDR2 (germline): SEHNR, FQNEAQ (reference sequence). V lost 1 base, J lost 4 bases, and 10 bases lay in between. The CDR3, as DNA: TGTGCCAGCAGCTTAGGTATTAGCGGAGAGACCCAGTACTTC. This codes for CASSLGISGETQYF.

There are a few counts of this clonotype. The chain recombines TRBV7-7 with TRBJ2-5; 12 bases are a match to TRBD2. The V gene end was trimmed by 4 bases and the J gene end by 5 bases; junction bases not matched to a gene: 5. The CDR3 runs to 15 residues. Per germline, CDR1 SSHAT and CDR2 FNYEAQ (reference sequence). For the CDR3, the DNA is TGTGCCAGCAGCTCCCGGACTAGCGGGACGGAGACCCAGTACTTC. It codes for CASSSRTSGTETQYF.

The chain employs TRBV28 and TRBJ1-2; D is possibly TRBD1 (6 bases). The CDR3 consists of 13 residues. V lost 2 bases and J lost 4, with 8 bases in between. Germline CDR1 and CDR2: MDHEN and SYDVKM. CDR3 residues: CASSLGTPYGYTF. CDR3 nucleotide sequence: TGTGCCAGCAGTTTAGGGACACCCTATGGCTACACCTTC.